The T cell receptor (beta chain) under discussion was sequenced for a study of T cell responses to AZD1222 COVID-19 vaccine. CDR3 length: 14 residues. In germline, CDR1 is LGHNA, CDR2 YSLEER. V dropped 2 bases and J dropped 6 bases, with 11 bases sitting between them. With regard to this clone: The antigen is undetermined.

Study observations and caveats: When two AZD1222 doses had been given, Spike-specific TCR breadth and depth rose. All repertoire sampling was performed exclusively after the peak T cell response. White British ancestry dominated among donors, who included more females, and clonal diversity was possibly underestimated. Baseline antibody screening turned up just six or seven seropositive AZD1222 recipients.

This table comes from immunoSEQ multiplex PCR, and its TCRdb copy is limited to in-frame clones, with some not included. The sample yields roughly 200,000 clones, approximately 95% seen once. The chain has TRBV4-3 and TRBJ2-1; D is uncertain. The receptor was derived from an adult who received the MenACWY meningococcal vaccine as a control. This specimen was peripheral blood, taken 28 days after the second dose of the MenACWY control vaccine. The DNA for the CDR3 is TGCGCCAGCAGCCAAACCCTGACGATCAATGAGCAGTTCTTC. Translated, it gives CASSQTLTINEQFF.